The clone carrying this TCR beta chain was picked up many times. For repertoire sequencing, the TCR beta CDR3 regions were amplified from RNA transcripts. An opening RT-PCR round employed HTBI primers and preceded a second-round multiplex PCR. MiXCR was run by TCRdb on the multiplex PCR reads, yielding one entry per CDR3 protein. The sample yields 400,000 to 450,000 distinct CDR3 sequences, 20% to 25% seen once. These data come from a study of Graves' ophthalmopathy and Graves' hyperthyroidism. For the study at large: Before any treatment, peripheral blood was taken at the initial diagnosis.

Cases classed as stable hyperthyroidism had no ophthalmopathy within 18 months of follow-up. No donor had other autoimmune disease, uncontrolled infection, pregnancy or lactation. The PBMC fraction was derived from 10 ml of fresh peripheral blood. The CDR3 extends over 14 amino acids. Germline loops: CDR1 MDHEN, CDR2 SYDVKM. V was shortened by 2 bases and J by 1 base, with 6 bases between the two germline ends. The receptor comes from a woman between 18 and 30 years old with stable Graves' hyperthyroidism. The sample was peripheral blood. This chain connects TRBV28 to TRBJ1-5; D is unresolved. The CDR3 sequence: CASSLVESNQPQHF. CDR3 sequence (DNA): TGTGCCAGCAGTTTAGTGGAAAGCAATCAGCCCCAGCATTTT.